The sequence of this TCR beta chain was determined in a study of T cell changes during pregnancy in multiple sclerosis. V was pared by 5 bases and J by 3 bases, with 5 bases between. The length of the CDR3 is 12 residues. Germline V lookup: CDR1 LNHDA, CDR2 SQIVND (reference sequence). Here immunoSEQ multiplex PCR was the method, and the copy in TCRdb shows in-frame clones only, minus some. This sample has approximately 28,000 clones; 90% to 95% occur once, and the top ten carry approximately 5.4%. The chain couples TRBV19 to TRBJ2-1; D is uncertain. The receptor was derived from a female donor with multiple sclerosis, enrolled in a pregnancy study. This specimen consisted of CD8+ T cells from peripheral blood mononuclear cells, obtained before pregnancy. The CDR3 spells CASSVYYNEQFF. Here the CDR3 DNA reads TGTGCCAGTAGTGTATACTACAATGAGCAGTTCTTC.